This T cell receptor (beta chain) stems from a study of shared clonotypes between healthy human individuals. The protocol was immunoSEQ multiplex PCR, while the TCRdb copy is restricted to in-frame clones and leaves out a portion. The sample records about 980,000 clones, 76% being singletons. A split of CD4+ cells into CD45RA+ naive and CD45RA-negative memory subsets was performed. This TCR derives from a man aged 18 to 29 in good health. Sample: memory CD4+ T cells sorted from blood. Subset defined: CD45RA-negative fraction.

The CDR3 DNA reads TGTGCCAGCAGTCCGAAGCCCGTCACTGAAGCTTTCTTT. Translation gives CASSPKPVTEAFF. This chain links TRBV6-6 with TRBJ1-1, with D unclear. Germline assignment: CDR1 MNHNY and CDR2 SVGAGI (reference sequence). Trimming pared 5 bases from V and 4 bases from J, leaving 11 bases between. The CDR3 is made up of 13 amino acids.